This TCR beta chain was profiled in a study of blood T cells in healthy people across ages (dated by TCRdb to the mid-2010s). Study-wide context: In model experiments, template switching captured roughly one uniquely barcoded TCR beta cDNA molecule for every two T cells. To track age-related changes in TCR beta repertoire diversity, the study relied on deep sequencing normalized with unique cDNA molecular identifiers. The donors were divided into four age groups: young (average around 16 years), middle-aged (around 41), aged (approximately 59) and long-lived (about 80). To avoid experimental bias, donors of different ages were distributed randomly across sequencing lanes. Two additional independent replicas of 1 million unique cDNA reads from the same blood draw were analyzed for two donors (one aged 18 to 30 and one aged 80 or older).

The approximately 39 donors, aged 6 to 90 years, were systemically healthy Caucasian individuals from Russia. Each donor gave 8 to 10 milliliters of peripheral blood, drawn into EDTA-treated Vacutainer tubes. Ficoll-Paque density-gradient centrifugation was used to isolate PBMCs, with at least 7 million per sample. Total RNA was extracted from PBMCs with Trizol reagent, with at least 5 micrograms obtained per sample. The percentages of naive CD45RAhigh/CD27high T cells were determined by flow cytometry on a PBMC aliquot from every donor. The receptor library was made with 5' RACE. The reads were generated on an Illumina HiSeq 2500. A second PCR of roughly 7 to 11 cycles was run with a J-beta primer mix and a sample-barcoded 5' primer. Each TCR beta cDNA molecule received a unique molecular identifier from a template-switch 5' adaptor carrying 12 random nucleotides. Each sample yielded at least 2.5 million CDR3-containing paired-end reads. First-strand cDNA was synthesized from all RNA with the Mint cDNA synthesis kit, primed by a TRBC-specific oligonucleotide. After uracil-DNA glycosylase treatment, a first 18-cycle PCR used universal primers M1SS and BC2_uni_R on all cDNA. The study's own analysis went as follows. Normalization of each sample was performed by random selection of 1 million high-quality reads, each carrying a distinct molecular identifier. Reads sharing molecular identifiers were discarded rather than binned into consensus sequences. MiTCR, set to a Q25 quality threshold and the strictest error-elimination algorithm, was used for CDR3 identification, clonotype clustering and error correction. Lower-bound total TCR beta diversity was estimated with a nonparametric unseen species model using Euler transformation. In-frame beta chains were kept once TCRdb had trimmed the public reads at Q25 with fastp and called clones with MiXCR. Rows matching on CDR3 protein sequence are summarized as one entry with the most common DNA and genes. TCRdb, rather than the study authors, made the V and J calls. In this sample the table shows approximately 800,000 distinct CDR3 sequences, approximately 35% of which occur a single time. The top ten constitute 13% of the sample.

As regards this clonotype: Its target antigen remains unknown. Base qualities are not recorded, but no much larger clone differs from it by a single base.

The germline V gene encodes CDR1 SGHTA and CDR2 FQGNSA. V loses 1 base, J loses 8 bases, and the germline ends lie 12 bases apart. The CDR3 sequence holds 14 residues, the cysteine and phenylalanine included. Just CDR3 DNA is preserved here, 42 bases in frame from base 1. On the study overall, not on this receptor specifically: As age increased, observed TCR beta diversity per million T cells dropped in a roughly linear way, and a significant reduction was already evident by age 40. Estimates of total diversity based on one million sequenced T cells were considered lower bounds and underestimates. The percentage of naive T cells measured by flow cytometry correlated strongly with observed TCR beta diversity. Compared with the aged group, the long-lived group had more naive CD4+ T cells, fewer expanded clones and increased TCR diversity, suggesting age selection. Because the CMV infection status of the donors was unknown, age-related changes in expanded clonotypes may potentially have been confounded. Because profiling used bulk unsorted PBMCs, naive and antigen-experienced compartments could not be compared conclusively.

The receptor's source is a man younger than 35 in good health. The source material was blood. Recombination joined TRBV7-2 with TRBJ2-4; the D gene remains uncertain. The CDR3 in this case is CASSLDGPSYIQYF. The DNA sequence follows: TGTGCCAGCAGCTTAGACGGCCCGTCGTACATTCAGTACTTC.